One and the same sample provided the 27 T cell receptor beta chains below, sequenced in a study of naive and memory T cell subsets. Notes on the study in general: Especially in CD8 cells, naive repertoires contained a few larger clonotypes, possibly CD45RA-re-expressing memory cells.

Their antigens remain unidentified. The beta constant-region primer was an equimolar mix of two oligonucleotides covering TRBC1 and TRBC2. The ligated cDNA underwent four PCR rounds using SP2 and nested alpha and beta constant-region primers. In TCRdb, the UMI-ligation and nested PCR reads were re-called with MiXCR into one record per CDR3 protein. Here the sample spans 98,000 or so distinct CDR3 sequences, roughly 14% being singletons. The sample consisted of naive CD8+ T cells from blood. The origin of the receptors is a human donor in good health.

There are a few counts of this clonotype. The chain links TRBV6-6 to TRBJ2-5; D is undetermined. With 6 bases removed from V and 4 bases from J, the gap between germline ends came to 12 bases. In germline, CDR1 is MNHNY, CDR2 SVGAGI (reference sequence). This CDR3 comprises 13 residues. This CDR3 is CASRGALGETQYF. CDR3 DNA sequence: TGTGCCAGCAGGGGCGCGTTGGGAGAGACCCAGTACTTC.

This clonotype was detected a few times. The V and J genes are TRBV7-9 and TRBJ2-7, with TRBD2 matching 16 bases. This CDR3 region has 14 residues. In germline, CDR1 is SEHNR, CDR2 FQNEAQ (reference sequence). V dropped 10 bases and J dropped 4; count of bases not matched to a gene: 4. CDR3 nucleotide sequence: TGTGCCACCGGGACTAGCGGGAGGGCTTACGAGCAGTACTTC. Its protein is CATGTSGRAYEQYF.

This clonotype was found many times. The chain links TRBV9 to TRBJ2-7; 10 bases fit TRBD2. Germline loops: CDR1 SGDLS, CDR2 YYNGEE. This CDR3 has 15 residues. V lost 4 bases, J lost 2 bases, and 6 bases stayed unmatched. CDR3 DNA: TGTGCCAGCAGCCCACGGACTAGCGGCACCTACGAGCAGTACTTC. Encoded protein: CASSPRTSGTYEQYF.

This clonotype has at least ten counts. This sequence joins TRBV7-2 and TRBJ2-3; D not resolved. With 5 bases removed from V and 0 bases from J, the gap between germline ends came to 3 bases. CDR3 length: 12 amino acids. Per germline, CDR1 SGHTA and CDR2 FQGNSA. The DNA of the CDR3 is TGTGCCAGCAGCCCAAGCACAGATACGCAGTATTTT. Translated: CASSPSTDTQYF.

CDR3 amino acids: CSVEGVSYNEQFF. In DNA, the CDR3 is TGCAGCGTTGAGGGGGTATCCTACAATGAGCAGTTCTTC. This chain connects TRBV29-1 to TRBJ2-1, with D perhaps assigned TRBD1 or TRBD2 (5 bases each). The CDR3 totals 13 residues. The V end lost 3 bases, the J end lost 1 base, and 7 bases lay between the germline ends. Germline CDR1 and CDR2: SQVTM and ANQGSEA.

The chain carries TRBV12-3 or TRBV12-4 and TRBJ2-1; maybe TRBD1 (5 bases). Trimming cost V 6 bases and J 7 bases, with 19 bases left between them. The CDR3 has 15 residues. In DNA, the CDR3 is TGTGCCAGCAGCCCTACAGGCCGCCCGTCTAATGAGCAGTTCTTC. This gives the protein CASSPTGRPSNEQFF.

This chain joins TRBV7-9 and TRBJ1-5, with TRBD1 matching over 7 bases. The germline CDR1 and CDR2 sequences are SEHNR and FQNEAQ (reference sequence). This CDR3 region has 17 residues. Germline trimming cut 0 bases from V and 0 bases from J; bases unmatched to any gene: 5. Here the CDR3 DNA reads TGTGCCAGCAGCTTAGCGACAGGGACCTATAGCAATCAGCCCCAGCATTTT. This codes for CASSLATGTYSNQPQHF.

As to this clonotype: An end of the junction does not agree with germline; a read error may underlie this. The J gene is TRBJ2-5, the V gene TRBV5-8; D is possibly TRBD2 (5 bases). The CDR3 runs to 15 residues. Germline CDR1 reads SGHTS; CDR2 reads YDEGEE. CDR3 DNA: TGTGACAGCAGCGAGATCGTGAGGGTCAAAGAGACCCAGTACTTC. This translates into CDSSEIVRVKETQYF.

The chain combines TRBV7-6 with TRBJ2-3, with 9 bases aligning to TRBD2. The germline CDR1 and CDR2 sequences are SGHVS and FNYEAQ. This CDR3 is 16 amino acids long. J lost 1 base, V lost 0 bases, and 2 bases had no gene match. CDR3 region: CASSLAQREGTDTQYF. Written as DNA, the CDR3 is TGTGCCAGCAGCTTAGCGCAGCGGGAGGGCACAGATACGCAGTATTTT.

The V gene is TRBV11-2, the J gene TRBJ2-1, with 8 bases matching TRBD1. With V trimmed by 1 base and J by 9 bases, 2 bases remained unmatched. The germline gives CDR1 SGHAT, CDR2 FQNNGV. This CDR3 region has 13 residues. DNA of the CDR3: TGTGCCAGCAGCTTAGTTGACAGGGGTGAGCAGTTCTTC. Translation gives CASSLVDRGEQFF.

This sequence joins TRBV20-1 and TRBJ2-7, with D hard to call. The V end lost 7 bases, the J end lost 5 bases, and 12 bases lay between the germline ends. CDR3 size: 11 residues. In germline, CDR1 is DFQATT, CDR2 SNEGSKA (reference sequence). The CDR3 sequence is CSVWSADEQYF. The CDR3 bases are TGCAGTGTGTGGTCCGCCGACGAGCAGTACTTC.

In this sample, this clonotype turned up a few times. The junction and the germline gene differ at one end; a read error may be behind it. This chain joins TRBV7-7 and TRBJ2-1; 13 bases are a match to TRBD2. The V gene's germline CDR1 is SSHAT and CDR2 FNYEAQ (reference sequence). The CDR3 covers 15 residues. CDR3 bases: TGTGCTAGCAGCTTACTAGCGGGAGGGCCAGAGGAGCAGTTCTTC. It translates to CASSLLAGGPEEQFF.

The chain couples TRBV3-1 to TRBJ2-7, with 9 bases that match TRBD1. The CDR3 has 14 residues. The germline CDR1 and CDR2 sequences are LGHDT and YNNKEL (reference sequence). J gave up 2 bases and V 3 bases, and 2 bases lay outside the gene matches. The CDR3 sequence: CASSHGTGTYEQYF. The CDR3 nucleotides read TGTGCCAGCAGCCACGGGACAGGGACCTACGAGCAGTACTTC.

This clonotype was picked up a small number of times. The gene calls are TRBV11-2 and TRBJ2-1, with D unclear. The V end lost 1 base, the J end lost 0 bases, and 7 bases lay between the germline ends. Germline V lookup: CDR1 SGHAT, CDR2 FQNNGV. The CDR3 totals 15 residues. The CDR3 loop reads CASSLALSSYNEQFF. The CDR3 DNA sequence: TGTGCCAGCAGCTTAGCACTCAGCTCCTACAATGAGCAGTTCTTC. The variable domain in full, completed from reference TRBV11-2 and TRBJ2-1, reads EAGVAQSPRYKIIEKRQSVAFWCNPISGHATLYWYQQILGQGPKLLIQFQNNGVVDDSQLPKDRFSAERLKGVDSTLKIQPAKLEDSAVYLCASSLALSSYNEQFFGPGTRLTVL.

This clonotype was recorded many times. The rearrangement links TRBV6-5 to TRBJ1-1, with a tentative D call TRBD1 (6 bases). The V end lost 7 bases, the J end lost 1 base, and 16 bases lay between the germline ends. Germline V gene data show CDR1 as MNHEY and CDR2 as SVGAGI. The CDR3 has 15 residues. The CDR3 nucleotides read TGTGCCAGCACCCCGTGGGGGGGCCAGAACACTGAAGCTTTCTTT. Amino acids: CASTPWGGQNTEAFF.

This chain connects TRBV24-1 to TRBJ2-2; D is uncertain. Germline CDR1 and CDR2: KGHDR and SFDVKD. The CDR3 contains 13 residues. V gave up 1 base and J gave up 6 bases, with 5 bases separating them. DNA of the CDR3: TGTGCCACCAGTGATTTAGGTCCCGGGGAGCTGTTTTTT. Its protein is CATSDLGPGELFF.

At least ten counts were recorded for this clonotype. The chain recombines TRBV30 with TRBJ2-2, with a possible D match to TRBD1 (6 bases). The CDR3 is 14 amino acids. Germline V CDR1 and CDR2: GTSNPN, SVGIG (reference sequence). The V gene lost 1 base and the J gene lost 4 bases, with 10 bases spanning the gap. The CDR3 loop is CAWSDTGSTGELFF. CDR3 coding DNA: TGTGCCTGGAGTGATACAGGGAGCACCGGGGAGCTGTTTTTT.

In its sample, this clonotype was seen many times. The chain has TRBV6-6 and TRBJ2-2; D uncertain. This CDR3 has 13 residues. Germline CDR1 reads MNHNY; CDR2 reads SVGAGI (reference sequence). Between the trimmed V and J ends, which lost 2 bases and 4 bases, there was a span of 5 bases. The chain's CDR3 is CASSYAVTGELFF. In nucleotides, the CDR3 is TGTGCCAGCAGTTACGCTGTCACCGGGGAGCTGTTTTTT.

This chain links TRBV9 with TRBJ2-7; 8 nucleotides agree with TRBD2. V shed 2 bases and J 3 bases; nucleotides not matched to a gene: 10. The germline V gene encodes CDR1 SGDLS and CDR2 YYNGEE. The CDR3 length is 16 residues. CDR3 bases: TGTGCCAGCAGCGTGGGTAGCGGGGCGGCCCTCTACGAGCAGTACTTC. It codes for CASSVGSGAALYEQYF.

In its sample, this clonotype was seen a few times. The chain uses TRBV12-3 or TRBV12-4 and TRBJ2-3; 14 positions agree with TRBD2. J lost 5 bases, V lost 6 bases, and 7 bases had no gene match. This CDR3 has 16 residues. CDR3 bases: TGTGCCAGCAGACCGGTCGGGACTAGCGGGAGAGATACGCAGTATTTT. Amino acids: CASRPVGTSGRDTQYF.

V is TRBV7-9 and J is TRBJ1-2, with D uncertain. Deletions cut 6 bases from V and 8 bases from J, with 28 bases between. Germline-derived CDR1 and CDR2 are SEHNR and FQNEAQ (reference sequence). CDR3 size: 17 residues. The CDR3 sequence is CASRRASGSGHLTGYTF. CDR3 in DNA: TGTGCCAGCAGACGGGCGAGTGGGTCTGGGCATTTGACGGGCTACACCTTC.

This clonotype was found many times. CDR3 in amino acids: CASSPGDSYTEAFF. CDR3 coding DNA: TGTGCCAGCAGCCCCGGGGACAGCTACACTGAAGCTTTCTTT. The gene calls are TRBV5-6 and TRBJ1-1; TRBD1 aligns across 7 bases. Germline V gene sequence: CDR1 SGHDT, CDR2 YYEEEE. The length of the CDR3 is 14 residues. V shed 4 bases, J shed 3 bases, and the junction held 6 bases outside the gene matches.

This clonotype was seen a handful of times. The chain employs TRBV7-6 and TRBJ2-3; 7 bases map to TRBD2. The CDR3 is made up of 16 amino acids. V was pared by 2 bases and J by 3 bases, with 8 bases of the junction left unmatched. CDR1 SGHVS and CDR2 FNYEAQ come from the germline V gene. DNA of the CDR3: TGTGCCAGCAGCTTATTGGGCGGGAGTAGTACAGATACGCAGTATTTT. It encodes CASSLLGGSSTDTQYF.

V and J are TRBV12-3 or TRBV12-4 and TRBJ2-2; TRBD2 agrees at 13 bases. The CDR3 totals 18 residues. Germline trimming cut 5 bases from V and 6 bases from J; bases unmatched to any gene: 12. CDR3 bases: TGTGCCAGCAGTCCCCACCCAACTAGCGGGAGGGCCCCCGGGGAGCTGTTTTTT. Translated: CASSPHPTSGRAPGELFF.

V and J are TRBV7-9 and TRBJ1-1; D not resolved. Trimming shortened V by 4 bases and J by 1 base, and 13 bases separated the two germline ends. The CDR3 runs 15 residues. Looked up from germline, CDR1 is SEHNR and CDR2 is FQNEAQ (reference sequence). In DNA, the CDR3 is TGTGCCAGCAGCTCCCATAACATAGGGAACACTGAAGCTTTCTTT. This gives the protein CASSSHNIGNTEAFF.

This clonotype was recorded a few times. This chain links TRBV6-1 with TRBJ2-1; D gene unclear. Germline V CDR1 and CDR2: MNHNS, SASEGT. This CDR3 is built from 14 residues. V shed 2 bases and J shed 5 bases, with 10 bases lying between them. The CDR3 loop reads CASSESGRNNEQFF. As DNA, the CDR3 is TGTGCCAGCAGTGAAAGTGGCAGGAACAATGAGCAGTTCTTC.

The V call is TRBV5-1, the J call TRBJ1-1; TRBD1 might be the D (5 bases). Germline-derived CDR1 and CDR2 are SGHRS and YFSETQ. Trimming pared 0 bases from V and 4 bases from J, leaving 10 bases between. The length of the CDR3 is 14 residues. The CDR3 sequence is CASSLAQGGTEAFF. The CDR3 nucleotides are TGCGCCAGCAGCTTGGCGCAGGGTGGCACTGAAGCTTTCTTT. The whole variable domain, remainder taken from reference TRBV5-1 and TRBJ1-1, is KAGVTQTPRYLIKTRGQQVTLSCSPISGHRSVSWYQQTPGQGLQFLFEYFSETQRNKGNFPGRFSGRQFSNSRSEMNVSTLELGDSALYLCASSLAQGGTEAFFGQGTRLTVV.